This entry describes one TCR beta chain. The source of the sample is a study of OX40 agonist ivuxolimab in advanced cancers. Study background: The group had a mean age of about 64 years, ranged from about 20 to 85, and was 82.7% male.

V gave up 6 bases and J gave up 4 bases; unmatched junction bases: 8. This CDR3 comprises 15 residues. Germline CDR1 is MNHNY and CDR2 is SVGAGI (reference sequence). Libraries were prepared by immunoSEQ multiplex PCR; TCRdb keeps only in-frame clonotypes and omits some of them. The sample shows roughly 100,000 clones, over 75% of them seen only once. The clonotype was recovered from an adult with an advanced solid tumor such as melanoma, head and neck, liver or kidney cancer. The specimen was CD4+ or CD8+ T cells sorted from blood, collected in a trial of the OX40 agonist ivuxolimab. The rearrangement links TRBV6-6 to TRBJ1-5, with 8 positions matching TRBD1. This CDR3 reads CASSSGQGLNQPQHF. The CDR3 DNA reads TGTGCCAGCAGCTCCGGACAGGGCCTGAATCAGCCCCAGCATTTT.